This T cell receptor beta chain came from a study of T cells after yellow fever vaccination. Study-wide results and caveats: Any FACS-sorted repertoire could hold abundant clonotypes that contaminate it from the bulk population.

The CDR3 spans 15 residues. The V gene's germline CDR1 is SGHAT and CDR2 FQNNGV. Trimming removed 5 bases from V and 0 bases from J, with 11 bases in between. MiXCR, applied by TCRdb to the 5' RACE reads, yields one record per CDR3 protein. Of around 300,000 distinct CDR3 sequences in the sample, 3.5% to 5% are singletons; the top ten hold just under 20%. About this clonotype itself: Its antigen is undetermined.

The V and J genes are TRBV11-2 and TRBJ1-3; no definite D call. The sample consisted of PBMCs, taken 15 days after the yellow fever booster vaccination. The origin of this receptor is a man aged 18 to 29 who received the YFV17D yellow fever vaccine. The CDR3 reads CASSQTRFSGNTIYF. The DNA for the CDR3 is TGTGCCAGCAGCCAAACCCGGTTCTCTGGAAACACCATATATTTT.